This T cell receptor (beta chain) stems from a study of CD8 T cells in Susac syndrome. As for the study in general: There were Susac syndrome patients who were therapy-naive at blood draw, others on corticosteroids, and others on intravenous immunoglobulin alone.

This clonotype appeared a few times. Random hexamers were used to reverse transcribe 0.5 to 1 ug of RNA. TCR beta CDR3 was amplified by immunoSEQ multiplex PCR. This amplification extended across 54 Vbeta and 13 Jbeta segments. A single record per CDR3 protein comes from TCRdb applying MiXCR to the immunoSEQ multiplex PCR reads. The sample has 95,000 to 150,000 distinct CDR3 sequences, roughly 94% seen once; the top ten hold 0.25% to 0.3%. Between the trimmed V and J ends, which lost 4 bases and 3 bases, there was a span of 11 bases. Germline CDR1 and CDR2: LGHDT and YNNKEL (reference sequence). The CDR3 contains 14 residues. Negative isolation yielded CD4+ and CD8+ T cells, and FACS enriched TEMRA cells.

This clonotype was sampled from a human donor with Susac syndrome. V and J are TRBV3-1 and TRBJ2-3, with TRBD2 as a possible D gene (7 bases). Material for sequencing was CD8+ T cells from PBMCs. In nucleotides, the CDR3 is TGTGCCAGCAGCCGCGGGGGCGGGACAGATACGCAGTATTTT. Amino acids: CASSRGGGTDTQYF.